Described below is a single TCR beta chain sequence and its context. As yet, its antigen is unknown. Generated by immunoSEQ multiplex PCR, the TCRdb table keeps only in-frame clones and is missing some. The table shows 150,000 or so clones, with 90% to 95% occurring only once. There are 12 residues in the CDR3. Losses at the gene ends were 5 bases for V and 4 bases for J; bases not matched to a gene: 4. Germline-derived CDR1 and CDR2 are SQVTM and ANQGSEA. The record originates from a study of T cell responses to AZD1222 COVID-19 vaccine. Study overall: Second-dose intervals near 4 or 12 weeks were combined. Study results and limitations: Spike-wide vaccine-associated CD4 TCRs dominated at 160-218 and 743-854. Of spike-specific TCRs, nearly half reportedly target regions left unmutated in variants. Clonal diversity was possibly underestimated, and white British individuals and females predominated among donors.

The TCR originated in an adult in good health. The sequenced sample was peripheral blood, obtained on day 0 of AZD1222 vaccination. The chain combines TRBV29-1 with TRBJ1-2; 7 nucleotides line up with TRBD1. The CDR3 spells CSVPQGVYGYTF. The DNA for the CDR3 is TGCAGCGTTCCCCAGGGGGTCTATGGCTACACCTTC. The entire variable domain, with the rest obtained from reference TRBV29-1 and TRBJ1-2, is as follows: SAVISQKPSRDICQRGTSLTIQCQVDSQVTMMFWYRQQPGQSLTLIATANQGSEATYESGFVIDKFPISRPNLTFSTLTVSNMSPEDSSIYLCSVPQGVYGYTFGSGTRLTVV.